One sample yielded the 12 T cell receptor beta chains listed below, sequenced in a study of T cell responses to AZD1222 COVID-19 vaccine (dated by TCRdb to the early 2020s). Library preparation employed the immunoSEQ multiplex PCR assay. TCRdb obtained this table from immuneACCESS and retained in-frame rearrangements with V and J assigned. These tables miss some clones; where compared with another copy, unresolved V genes account for less than half of the shortfall, and the remainder is unexplained. The sample contains around 100,000 clones, about 90% of them found a single time. The ten most abundant clones make up 4% to 5% of the sample. The sample's time point label, in plain terms: baseline before first vaccination. The label giving this sample's treatment or condition can be read as: meningococcal conjugate vaccine given as trial control. Sequencing used peripheral blood, obtained on day 0 of MenACWY control vaccination. Receptors originate from an adult in good health.

The genes are TRBV19 and TRBJ1-5; D ambiguous. V lost 2 bases to trimming and J lost 0 bases, with 8 bases between them. CDR3 length: 15 residues. CDR1 is LNHDA and CDR2 is SQIVND in the germline V gene (reference sequence). CDR3: CASSITAYSNQPQHF. CDR3 in DNA: TGTGCCAGTAGTATAACAGCGTATAGCAATCAGCCCCAGCATTTT.

The chain carries TRBV2 and TRBJ1-5; D call uncertain. CDR1 and CDR2 (germline): SNHLY, FYNNEI. Trimming removed 4 bases from V and 2 bases from J, with 9 bases in between. The CDR3 runs to 14 residues. The CDR3 spells CASSGISGNQPQHF. CDR3 in DNA: TGTGCCAGCAGTGGTATCTCCGGCAATCAGCCCCAGCATTTT.

In DNA, the CDR3 is TGTGCCAGCAGCCGACCCGAATCCTACGAGCAGTACTTC. It yields the protein CASSRPESYEQYF. The chain links TRBV7-6 to TRBJ2-7; D unresolved. Germline V lookup: CDR1 SGHVS, CDR2 FNYEAQ. V was shortened by 5 bases and J by 1 base, with 9 bases between the two germline ends. This CDR3 is 13 amino acids long.

V usage is TRBV5-1 and J usage is TRBJ1-3; maybe TRBD1 (5 bases). The CDR3 is 16 amino acids. Germline values: CDR1 SGHRS, CDR2 YFSETQ. V was cut by 7 bases and J by 4 bases, with 21 bases left in between. The CDR3 sequence: CASSPQGLGEGNTIYF. CDR3 in DNA: TGCGCCAGCTCCCCGCAGGGCCTTGGGGAGGGAAACACCATATATTTT.

The chain recombines TRBV28 with TRBJ1-2; 7 bases line up with TRBD1. Trimming cost V 5 bases and J 5 bases; bases outside gene matches: 11. This CDR3 contains 15 residues. Per the germline V gene, CDR1 is MDHEN and CDR2 is SYDVKM. DNA for the CDR3: TGTGCCAGCAGTCCCTCCTCACAGGGGTTGTATGGCTACACCTTC. Amino acids: CASSPSSQGLYGYTF.

V is TRBV19 and J is TRBJ2-3; 7 bases agree with TRBD1. The length of the CDR3 is 16 residues. Germline-derived CDR1 and CDR2 are LNHDA and SQIVND (reference sequence). Trimming removed 4 bases from V and 1 base from J; junction bases left unmatched: 8. The CDR3 region is CASSTQGGLRTDTQYF. DNA for the CDR3: TGTGCCAGTAGTACCCAAGGGGGCTTGCGCACAGATACGCAGTATTTT.

The chain combines TRBV2 with TRBJ1-5; no clear D. The V gene lost 7 bases and the J gene lost 2 bases, with 15 bases spanning the gap. CDR1 and CDR2 (germline): SNHLY, FYNNEI. This CDR3 is built from 15 residues. Here the CDR3 DNA reads TGTGCCAGCACCCCTGGGAGGGCGGGCAATCAGCCCCAGCATTTT. It yields the protein CASTPGRAGNQPQHF. The whole variable domain, filled in from reference TRBV2 and TRBJ1-5, reads EPEVTQTPSHQVTQMGQEVILRCVPISNHLYFYWYRQILGQKVEFLVSFYNNEISEKSEIFDDQFSVERPDGSNFTLKIRSTKLEDSAMYFCASTPGRAGNQPQHFGDGTRLSIL.

This chain's CDR3 is CASSQDDWGEKLFF. CDR3 DNA: TGTGCCAGCAGCCAAGACGATTGGGGGGAAAAACTGTTTTTT. The chain carries TRBV4-2 and TRBJ1-4; D is possibly TRBD1 (5 bases). Deletions cut 0 bases from V and 8 bases from J, with 10 bases between. Germline CDR1 LGHNA, CDR2 YNFKEQ. The CDR3 consists of 14 residues.

The J gene is TRBJ2-2, the V gene TRBV27; D call uncertain. The CDR3 has 16 amino acids. Germline V gene lookup returns CDR1 MNHEY and CDR2 SMNVEV (reference sequence). Trimming took off 3 bases at V and 6 bases at J, with 17 bases between the two ends. For the CDR3, the DNA is TGTGCCAGCAGTTTGTTGGCCCCAAGTCTATCCGGGGAGCTGTTTTTT. It specifies CASSLLAPSLSGELFF.

V is TRBV5-4 and J is TRBJ2-3, with D maybe TRBD1 (6 bases). Germline CDR1 reads SGHNT; CDR2 reads YYREEE (reference sequence). CDR3 size: 16 residues. With 1 base removed from V and 2 bases from J, the gap between germline ends came to 14 bases. CDR3 nucleotides: TGTGCCAGCAGCTTGTCACCGGGGACAAACACAGATACGCAGTATTTT. Translation: CASSLSPGTNTDTQYF.

This clone was detected once. The chain is built from TRBV5-1 and TRBJ2-5; D is perhaps TRBD1 (5 bases). The CDR3 consists of 13 residues. The V end lost 3 bases, the J end lost 4 bases, and 10 bases lay between the germline ends. Germline lookup yields CDR1 SGHRS and CDR2 YFSETQ. The CDR3 spells CASSSPQGETQYF. DNA for the CDR3: TGCGCCAGCAGCTCGCCCCAGGGAGAGACCCAGTACTTC.

The chain joins TRBV4-3 to TRBJ1-2, with D perhaps TRBD1 (6 bases). CDR3 length: 17 amino acids. Trimming pared 5 bases from V and 2 bases from J, leaving 21 bases between. Looked up from germline, CDR1 is LGHNA and CDR2 is YSLEER. The CDR3 DNA follows: TGCGCCAGCAGCGAAGCGACAGGAGGCTACTTGAACTATGGCTACACCTTC. It codes for CASSEATGGYLNYGYTF.